This TCR beta chain derives from a study of technical replicates of blood from a few donors. This clone was found once. With 1 base removed from V and 5 bases from J, the gap between germline ends came to 14 bases. The germline V gene has CDR1 SGHAT and CDR2 FQNNGV. CDR3 length: 15 residues. Only in-frame clones appear in the TCRdb table, and some are missing; sequencing was by immunoSEQ multiplex PCR. The sample comprises about 73,000 clones, 85% to 95% of which are singletons, and 0.2% to 0.3% rests with the top ten. This sequence joins TRBV11-2 and TRBJ2-5; D perhaps matches TRBD2 (6 bases). The sequence was collected from a human donor in good health. Sequencing used T cells isolated from PBMCs. Written as DNA, the CDR3 is TGTGCCAGCAGCTTAGTACCGGGGGAGGCGGAGACCCAGTACTTC. Protein sequence: CASSLVPGEAETQYF.